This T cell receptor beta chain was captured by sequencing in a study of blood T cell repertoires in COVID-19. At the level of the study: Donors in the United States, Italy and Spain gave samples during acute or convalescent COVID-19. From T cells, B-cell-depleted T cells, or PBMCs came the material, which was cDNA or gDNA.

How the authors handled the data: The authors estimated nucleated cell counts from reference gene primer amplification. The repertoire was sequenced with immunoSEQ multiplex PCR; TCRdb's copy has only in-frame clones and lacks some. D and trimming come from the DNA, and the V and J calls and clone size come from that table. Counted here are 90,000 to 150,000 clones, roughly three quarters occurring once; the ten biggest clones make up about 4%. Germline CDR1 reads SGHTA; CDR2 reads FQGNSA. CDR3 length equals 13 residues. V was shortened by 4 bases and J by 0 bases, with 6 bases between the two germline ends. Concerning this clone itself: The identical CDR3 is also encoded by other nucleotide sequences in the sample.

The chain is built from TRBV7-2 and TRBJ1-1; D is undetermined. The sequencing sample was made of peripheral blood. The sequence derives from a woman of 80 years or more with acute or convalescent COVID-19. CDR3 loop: CASSYSMNTEAFF. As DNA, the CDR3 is TGTGCCAGCAGCTACTCCATGAACACTGAAGCTTTCTTT. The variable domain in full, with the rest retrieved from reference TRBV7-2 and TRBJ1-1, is GAGVSQSPSNKVTEKGKDVELRCDPISGHTALYWYRQSLGQGLEFLIYFQGNSAPDKSGLPSDRFSAERTGGSVSTLTIQRTQQEDSAVYLCASSYSMNTEAFFGQGTRLTVV.